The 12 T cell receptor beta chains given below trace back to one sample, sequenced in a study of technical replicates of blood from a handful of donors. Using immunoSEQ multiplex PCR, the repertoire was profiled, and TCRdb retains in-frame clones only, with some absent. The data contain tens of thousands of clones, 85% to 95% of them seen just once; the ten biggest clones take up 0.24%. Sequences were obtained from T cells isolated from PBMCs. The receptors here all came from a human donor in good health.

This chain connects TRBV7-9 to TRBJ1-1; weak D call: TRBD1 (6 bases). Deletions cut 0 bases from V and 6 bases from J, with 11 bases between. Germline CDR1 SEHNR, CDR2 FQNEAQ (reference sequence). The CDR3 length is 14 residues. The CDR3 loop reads CASSLALGQSEAFF. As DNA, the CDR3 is TGTGCCAGCAGCTTAGCCCTTGGACAGTCTGAAGCTTTCTTT.

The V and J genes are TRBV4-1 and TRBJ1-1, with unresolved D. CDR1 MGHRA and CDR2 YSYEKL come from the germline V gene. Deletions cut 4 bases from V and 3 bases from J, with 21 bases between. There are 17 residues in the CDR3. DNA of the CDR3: TGCGCCAGCAGCCCCGGTCTTCTGGGGTTAGCGCACACTGAAGCTTTCTTT. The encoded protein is CASSPGLLGLAHTEAFF.

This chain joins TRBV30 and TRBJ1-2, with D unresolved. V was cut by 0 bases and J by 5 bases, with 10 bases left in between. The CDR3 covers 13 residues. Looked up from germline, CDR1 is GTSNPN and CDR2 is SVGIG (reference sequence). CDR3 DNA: TGTGCCTGGAGTGTGCTTGACGGGTATGGCTACACCTTC. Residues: CAWSVLDGYGYTF.

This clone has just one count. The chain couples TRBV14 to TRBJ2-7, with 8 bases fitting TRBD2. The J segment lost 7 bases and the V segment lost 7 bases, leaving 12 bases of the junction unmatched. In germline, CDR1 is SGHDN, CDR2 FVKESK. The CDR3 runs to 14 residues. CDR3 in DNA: TGTGCCAGCACTTTTGTGACGGGGGGGCGTGAGCAGTACTTC. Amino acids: CASTFVTGGREQYF.

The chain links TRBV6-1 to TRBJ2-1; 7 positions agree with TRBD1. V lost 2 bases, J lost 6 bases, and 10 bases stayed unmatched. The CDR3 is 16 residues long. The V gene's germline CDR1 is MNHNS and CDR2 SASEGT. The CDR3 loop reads CASSERRITGVNEQFF. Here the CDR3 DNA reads TGTGCCAGCAGTGAAAGGCGTATTACAGGGGTCAATGAGCAGTTCTTC.

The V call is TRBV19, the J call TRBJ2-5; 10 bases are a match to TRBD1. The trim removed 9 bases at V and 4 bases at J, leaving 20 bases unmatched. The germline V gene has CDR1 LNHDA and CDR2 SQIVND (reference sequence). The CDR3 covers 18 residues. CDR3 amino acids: CARTTPPYPGQGRETQYF. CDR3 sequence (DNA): TGTGCCAGGACAACCCCTCCCTACCCGGGACAGGGGAGAGAGACCCAGTACTTC.

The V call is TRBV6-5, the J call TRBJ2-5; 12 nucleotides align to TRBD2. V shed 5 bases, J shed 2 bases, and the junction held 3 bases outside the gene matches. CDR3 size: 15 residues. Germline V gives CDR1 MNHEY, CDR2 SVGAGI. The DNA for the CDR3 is TGTGCCAGCAGTACTAGCGGGAGGAAACAAGAGACCCAGTACTTC. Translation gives CASSTSGRKQETQYF.

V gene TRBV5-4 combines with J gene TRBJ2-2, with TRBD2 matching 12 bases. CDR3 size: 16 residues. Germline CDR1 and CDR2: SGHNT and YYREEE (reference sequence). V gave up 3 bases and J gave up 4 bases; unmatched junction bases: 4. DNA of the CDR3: TGTGCCAGCAGCTACGGACTAGCGGGAACCACCGGGGAGCTGTTTTTT. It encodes CASSYGLAGTTGELFF.

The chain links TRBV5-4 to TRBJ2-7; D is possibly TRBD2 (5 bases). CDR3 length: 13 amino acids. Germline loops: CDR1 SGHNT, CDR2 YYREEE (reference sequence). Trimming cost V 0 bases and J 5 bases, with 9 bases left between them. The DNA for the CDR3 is TGTGCCAGCAGCTTGGAAGCGAGGGACGAGCAGTACTTC. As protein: CASSLEARDEQYF.

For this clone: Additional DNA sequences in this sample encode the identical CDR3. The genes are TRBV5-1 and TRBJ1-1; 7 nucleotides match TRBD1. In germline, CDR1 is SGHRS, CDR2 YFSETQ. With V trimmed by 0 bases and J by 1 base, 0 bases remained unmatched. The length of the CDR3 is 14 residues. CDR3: CASSLGTGNTEAFF. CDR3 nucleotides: TGCGCCAGCAGCTTGGGGACAGGGAACACTGAAGCTTTCTTT.

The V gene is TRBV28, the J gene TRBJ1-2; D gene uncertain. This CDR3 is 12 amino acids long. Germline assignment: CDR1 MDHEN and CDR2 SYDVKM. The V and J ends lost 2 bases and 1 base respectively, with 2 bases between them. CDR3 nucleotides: TGTGCCAGCAGTTTACTTAACTATGGCTACACCTTC. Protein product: CASSLLNYGYTF.

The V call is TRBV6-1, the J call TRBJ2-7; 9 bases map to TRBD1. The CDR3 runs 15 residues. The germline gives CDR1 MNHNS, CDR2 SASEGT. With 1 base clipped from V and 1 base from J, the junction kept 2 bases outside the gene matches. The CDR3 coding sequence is TGTGCCAGCAGTGAAGAGACAGGGGGATCCTACGAGCAGTACTTC. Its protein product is CASSEETGGSYEQYF.